The 21 T cell receptor beta chains given below trace back to one sample, sequenced in a study of blood T cell repertoires in COVID-19. Profiled with immunoSEQ multiplex PCR; TCRdb holds only in-frame clones, not every one. The sample includes approximately 290,000 clones, roughly 90% seen only once; the top ten take under 15%. Sample: peripheral blood. Receptor source: a woman between 55 and 75 years old with acute or convalescent COVID-19.

This chain uses TRBV28 with TRBJ2-1, with D possibly TRBD1 on 5 matching bases. CDR3 size: 16 residues. Trimming left V 2 bases short and J 7 bases short, with 18 bases between. From germline, CDR1 is MDHEN and CDR2 SYDVKM. The CDR3 sequence: CASSLVGLGIKNEQFF. CDR3 bases: TGTGCCAGCAGTTTAGTGGGGCTAGGGATAAAGAATGAGCAGTTCTTC.

This clone appeared once. The gene calls are TRBV7-6 and TRBJ2-5; 12 bases fit TRBD2. This CDR3 comprises 16 residues. Germline V CDR1 and CDR2: SGHVS, FNYEAQ. Losses at the gene ends were 3 bases for V and 4 bases for J; bases not matched to a gene: 6. The CDR3: CASSFRLAGVRETQYF. The CDR3 region has the DNA TGTGCCAGCAGCTTCCGACTAGCGGGAGTGAGAGAGACCCAGTACTTC.

This sequence joins TRBV10-3 and TRBJ2-5, with 9 nucleotides matching TRBD2. This CDR3 is 18 amino acids long. Germline assignment: CDR1 ENHRY and CDR2 SYGVKD. V dropped 4 bases and J dropped 3; count of bases not matched to a gene: 15. In DNA, the CDR3 is TGTGCCATCAGTGGCGGAGGTAGCGGGGGCGCTTTTAAAGAGACCCAGTACTTC. Its protein is CAISGGGSGGAFKETQYF.

The chain employs TRBV25-1 and TRBJ1-3, with 8 bases fitting TRBD1. Per germline, CDR1 MGHDK and CDR2 SYGVNS. V was clipped by 1 base and J by 3 bases; unmatched bases: 8. The CDR3 has 17 amino acids. In DNA form, the CDR3 reads TGTGCCAGCAGTGAATGGATCGGGACAGGCGGTGGAAACACCATATATTTT. Residues: CASSEWIGTGGGNTIYF.

This rearrangement joins TRBV5-6 to TRBJ2-6, with a weak D call TRBD1 (6 bases). The germline V gene has CDR1 SGHDT and CDR2 YYEEEE. The CDR3 spans 16 residues. V was cut by 5 bases and J by 4 bases, with 16 bases left in between. The CDR3 nucleotides read TGTGCCAGCAGTCAGGGGCGCAGAACCGGGGCCAACGTCCTGACTTTC. Residues: CASSQGRRTGANVLTF.

This clone is medium-sized within its sample. The chain is built from TRBV28 and TRBJ1-4, with D perhaps TRBD1 (5 bases). There are 15 residues in the CDR3. V was clipped by 6 bases and J by 0 bases, with 11 bases between them. Germline V gene lookup returns CDR1 MDHEN and CDR2 SYDVKM. This CDR3 is CASRLTVATNEKLFF. CDR3 coding DNA: TGTGCCAGCAGGCTGACAGTTGCAACTAATGAAAAACTGTTTTTT.

The J gene is TRBJ1-2, the V gene TRBV15; D unclear. V was clipped by 8 bases and J by 3 bases, with 13 bases between them. The length of the CDR3 is 13 residues. Per germline, CDR1 LNHNV and CDR2 YYDKDF (reference sequence). CDR3 in amino acids: CATAAEGYYGYTF. CDR3 bases: TGTGCCACCGCGGCGGAGGGTTACTATGGCTACACCTTC.

CDR3 region: CASHSGPNTGELFF. Written as DNA, the CDR3 is TGTGCCAGCCATAGCGGCCCGAACACCGGGGAGCTGTTTTTT. The rearrangement uses TRBV6-5 and TRBJ2-2; D may be TRBD2 (6 bases). The CDR3 consists of 14 residues. CDR1 is MNHEY, CDR2 SVGAGI, per germline. Trimming took 8 bases from V and 0 from J, leaving 10 bases between them.

V and J are TRBV28 and TRBJ2-7, with D uncertain. The length of the CDR3 is 15 residues. Trimming shortened V by 5 bases and J by 5 bases, and 19 bases separated the two germline ends. Germline V gene sequence: CDR1 MDHEN, CDR2 SYDVKM. Written as DNA, the CDR3 is TGTGCCAGCAGTCCTCGGTTCCCCTTTTCCCACGAGCAGTACTTC. Protein sequence: CASSPRFPFSHEQYF.

The chain employs TRBV19 and TRBJ2-4; 9 bases map to TRBD1. V was pared by 5 bases and J by 7 bases, with 3 bases of the junction left unmatched. Germline V CDR1 and CDR2: LNHDA, SQIVND (reference sequence). The CDR3 has 13 residues. CDR3 nucleotides: TGTGCCAGTAGTGGGACAGGGTTGAACATTCAGTACTTC. Amino acid sequence: CASSGTGLNIQYF.

V gene TRBV5-1 combines with J gene TRBJ1-2, with 10 bases lining up with TRBD1. The V segment lost 3 bases and the J segment 3 bases; nucleotides outside the gene matches: 2. In germline, CDR1 is SGHRS, CDR2 YFSETQ. This CDR3 comprises 14 residues. The CDR3, as DNA: TGCGCCAGCAGCTCGGGGACAGGGGACTATGGCTACACCTTC. Protein sequence: CASSSGTGDYGYTF.

The chain combines TRBV18 with TRBJ1-1, with TRBD1 identical over 7 bases. J lost 0 bases, V lost 6 bases, and 16 bases had no gene match. The CDR3 is 18 amino acids. CDR1 and CDR2 from the germline V gene are KGHSH and LQKENI. CDR3 sequence (DNA): TGTGCCAGCTCCCCGACGCTCTCCTCCGGGACAGTGAACACTGAAGCTTTCTTT. Translating gives CASSPTLSSGTVNTEAFF.

This chain links TRBV28 with TRBJ1-1, with 9 bases lining up with TRBD1. Germline CDR1 is MDHEN and CDR2 is SYDVKM. The CDR3 sequence is 14 residues long. V gave up 3 bases and J gave up 6 bases; unmatched junction bases: 5. The CDR3 sequence is CASSFTGGRAEAFF. The CDR3 DNA reads as TGTGCCAGCAGTTTTACAGGGGGCAGGGCTGAAGCTTTCTTT.

The V call is TRBV7-2, the J call TRBJ2-7; TRBD2 might be the D (6 bases). The CDR3 is made up of 15 amino acids. The ends were cut back, 6 bases at V and 4 bases at J, with 19 bases in the middle. Germline values: CDR1 SGHTA, CDR2 FQGNSA. CDR3 in amino acids: CASRASGTGSYEQYF. CDR3 nucleotide sequence: TGTGCCAGCAGAGCCTCCGGGACTGGGAGTTACGAGCAGTACTTC.

This rearrangement joins TRBV4-3 to TRBJ1-3; no clear D. Between the trimmed V and J ends, which lost 3 bases and 0 bases, there was a span of 15 bases. The germline V gene encodes CDR1 LGHNA and CDR2 YSLEER. The CDR3 length is 17 residues. The CDR3 DNA reads as TGCGCCAGCAGCCATCACGGGAGTCGGAACTCTGGAAACACCATATATTTT. Protein sequence: CASSHHGSRNSGNTIYF.

This clone was seen only once. The chain is built from TRBV20-1 and TRBJ1-2, with 9 nucleotides matching TRBD1. This CDR3 spans 14 amino acids. The ends lost 3 bases at V and 5 bases at J; junction bases unmatched: 7. Germline CDR1 DFQATT, CDR2 SNEGSKA (reference sequence). The CDR3 DNA sequence: TGCAGTGCTAGTCCCGGGACAGGGAATTATGGCTACACCTTC. Encoded protein: CSASPGTGNYGYTF.

This clone showed up just once. The rearrangement uses TRBV15 and TRBJ2-7; a possible D gene is TRBD1 (5 bases). The V end lost 1 base, the J end lost 2 bases, and 12 bases lay between the germline ends. Germline V CDR1 and CDR2: LNHNV, YYDKDF (reference sequence). This CDR3 has 15 amino acids. The CDR3 DNA follows: TGTGCCACCAGCAGAGCCGATCAGGGAACCTACGAGCAGTACTTC. It specifies CATSRADQGTYEQYF.

The chain joins TRBV28 to TRBJ2-1; a weak D match, TRBD2 (6 bases). Trimming shortened V by 5 bases and J by 2 bases, and 16 bases separated the two germline ends. The CDR3 extends over 16 amino acids. The V gene's germline CDR1 is MDHEN and CDR2 SYDVKM. The CDR3 region is CASSPDAAGPYNEQFF. Here the CDR3 DNA reads TGTGCCAGCAGTCCGGATGCGGCGGGACCCTACAATGAGCAGTTCTTC.

Points on this clone: Other DNA sequences in this specimen translate into the identical CDR3. The gene calls are TRBV7-9 and TRBJ1-1; D is uncertain. This CDR3 is 13 amino acids long. CDR1 is SEHNR and CDR2 is FQNEAQ in the germline V gene (reference sequence). Trimming stripped 0 bases from V and 3 bases from J, with 5 bases between. The CDR3, as DNA: TGTGCCAGCAGCTTAGCAGGAGACACTGAAGCTTTCTTT. This codes for CASSLAGDTEAFF.

The J gene is TRBJ2-1, the V gene TRBV4-3; TRBD1 might be the D (5 bases). The CDR3 spans 15 residues. The germline V gene encodes CDR1 LGHNA and CDR2 YSLEER. V was cut by 6 bases and J by 1 base, with 13 bases left in between. CDR3 amino acids: CASRLTVTSYNEQFF. Written as DNA, the CDR3 is TGCGCCAGCAGGCTGACAGTGACGTCCTACAATGAGCAGTTCTTC.

The chain uses TRBV7-2 and TRBJ1-6; no firm D call. The CDR3 has 15 amino acids. Trimming took off 1 base at V and 6 bases at J, with 10 bases between the two ends. Germline assignment: CDR1 SGHTA and CDR2 FQGNSA. The CDR3: CASSLDGRGNSPLHF. CDR3 sequence (DNA): TGTGCCAGCAGCTTAGATGGGCGTGGTAATTCACCCCTCCACTTT.